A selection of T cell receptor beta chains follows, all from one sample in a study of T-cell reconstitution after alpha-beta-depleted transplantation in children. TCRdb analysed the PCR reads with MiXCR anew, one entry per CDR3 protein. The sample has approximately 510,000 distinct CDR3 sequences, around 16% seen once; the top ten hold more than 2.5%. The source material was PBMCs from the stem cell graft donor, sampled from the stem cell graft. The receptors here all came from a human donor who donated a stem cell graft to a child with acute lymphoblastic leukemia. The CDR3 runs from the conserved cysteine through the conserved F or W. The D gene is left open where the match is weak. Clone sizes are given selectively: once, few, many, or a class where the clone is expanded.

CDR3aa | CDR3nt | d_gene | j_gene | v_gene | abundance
CATSGRGYNEQFF | TGCGCCACCTCTGGGCGGGGCTACAATGAGCAGTTCTTC | NA | TRBJ2-1 | TRBV5-1 | NA
CASSLSERLGDEQFF | TGTGCCAGCAGTTTAAGTGAGCGGTTGGGCGATGAGCAGTTCTTC | NA | TRBJ2-1 | TRBV12-3/TRBV12-4 | few
CSASVPRGQNSPLHF | TGCAGTGCTAGCGTTCCGCGGGGCCAAAATTCACCCCTCCACTTT | NA | TRBJ1-6 | TRBV20-1 | NA
CASSQEGPGVKAGANVLTF | TGTGCCAGCAGCCAAGAGGGCCCGGGAGTTAAAGCTGGGGCCAACGTCCTGACTTTC | NA | TRBJ2-6 | TRBV4-2 | NA
CASSATEMNTEAFF | TGTGCCAGCAGCGCGACAGAGATGAACACTGAAGCTTTCTTT | NA | TRBJ1-1 | TRBV13 | NA
CASSSQRTGRGYTF | TGTGCCAGCAGTTCCCAGAGGACAGGGCGAGGCTACACCTTC | TRBD1 | TRBJ1-2 | TRBV12-3/TRBV12-4 | few
CASSPPSRNTEAFF | TGTGCCAGCAGCCCACCCTCTAGGAACACTGAAGCTTTCTTT | NA | TRBJ1-1 | TRBV13 | NA
CASRPPGDEAFF | TGTGCCAGCAGACCCCCCGGCGATGAAGCTTTCTTT | NA | TRBJ1-1 | TRBV12-3/TRBV12-4 | few
CASSSRDLLEQYF | TGTGCCAGCAGCTCCAGGGACCTCCTCGAGCAGTACTTC | NA | TRBJ2-7 | TRBV7-9 | few
CSDELGSDTQYF | TGCAGCGACGAGTTGGGGTCAGATACGCAGTATTTT | NA | TRBJ2-3 | TRBV29-1 | NA
CASSLQRDAYEQYF | TGCGCCAGCAGCCTCCAGCGGGATGCCTACGAGCAGTACTTC | TRBD2 | TRBJ2-7 | TRBV5-1 | NA
CASGTGLPNEKLFF | TGCGCCAGCGGGACAGGTCTTCCTAATGAAAAACTGTTTTTT | TRBD1 | TRBJ1-4 | TRBV5-1 | NA
CSASHRIGEPQHF | TGCAGTGCTAGTCACAGGATAGGGGAGCCCCAGCATTTT | NA | TRBJ1-5 | TRBV20-1 | NA
CASSQDSSGSNTGELFF | TGTGCCAGCAGCCAAGACTCGAGCGGATCGAACACCGGGGAGCTGTTTTTT | NA | TRBJ2-2 | TRBV14 | few
CASSIEVDQPQHF | TGTGCCAGTAGTATAGAGGTCGATCAGCCCCAGCATTTT | NA | TRBJ1-5 | TRBV19 | NA
CASSLSRANNSPLHF | TGTGCCAGCAGTTTAAGTCGCGCTAATAATTCACCCCTCCACTTT | NA | TRBJ1-6 | TRBV27 | few
CASSSASKRIEQYF | TGTGCCAGCAGCTCCGCCTCCAAAAGGATAGAGCAGTACTTC | NA | TRBJ2-7 | TRBV7-6 | few
CSASSSGAEDEKLFF | TGCAGTGCTAGTAGTTCGGGGGCCGAAGATGAAAAACTGTTTTTT | NA | TRBJ1-4 | TRBV20-1 | NA
CASSLPWTSVPNTGELFF | TGTGCCAGCAGCTTACCGTGGACTAGCGTACCGAACACCGGGGAGCTGTTTTTT | TRBD2 | TRBJ2-2 | TRBV11-1 | few
CASSRGLAGASYNEQFF | TGCGCCAGCAGCCGCGGACTAGCGGGGGCTAGCTACAATGAGCAGTTCTTC | TRBD2 | TRBJ2-1 | TRBV4-1 | NA
CASSNRGQIEAFF | TGTGCCAGCAGTAACCGGGGACAGATAGAAGCTTTCTTT | TRBD1 | TRBJ1-1 | TRBV12-3/TRBV12-4 | NA
CATTTGTESYEQYF | TGTGCCACCACAACGGGGACGGAGTCCTACGAGCAGTACTTC | NA | TRBJ2-7 | TRBV10-3 | NA
CSARGGEYNEQFF | TGCAGTGCTAGAGGGGGAGAATACAATGAGCAGTTCTTC | NA | TRBJ2-1 | TRBV20-1 | few
CASRRDFGNQPQHF | TGTGCCAGCAGACGGGACTTTGGTAATCAGCCCCAGCATTTT | NA | TRBJ1-5 | TRBV12-3/TRBV12-4 | many
CASSLPGASSGELFF | TGTGCCAGCAGCTTACCAGGGGCTAGCTCCGGGGAGCTGTTTTTT | NA | TRBJ2-2 | TRBV7-9 | NA
CASSNSGRRNIQYF | TGCGCCAGCAGTAACAGCGGGAGAAGAAACATTCAGTACTTC | TRBD2 | TRBJ2-4 | TRBV10-2 | NA
CSVGRTGIDTGELFF | TGCAGCGTCGGTAGGACAGGGATCGACACCGGGGAGCTGTTTTTT | TRBD1 | TRBJ2-2 | TRBV29-1 | NA
CASRFGLEYEQYF | TGCGCCAGCCGGTTCGGGCTGGAGTACGAGCAGTACTTC | NA | TRBJ2-7 | TRBV5-1 | few
CASSLFRVVGNEQYF | TGTGCCAGCAGTTTATTCAGGGTTGTTGGAAACGAGCAGTACTTC | NA | TRBJ2-7 | TRBV27 | NA
CASTWTGVGNEQFF | TGCGCCAGCACGTGGACAGGGGTAGGGAATGAGCAGTTCTTC | TRBD1 | TRBJ2-1 | TRBV5-1 | few
CASKGDLTYNEQFF | TGTGCCAGCAAGGGGGACTTAACATACAATGAGCAGTTCTTC | NA | TRBJ2-1 | TRBV14 | few
CATELGNTIYF | TGTGCCACCGAGCTGGGGAACACCATATATTTT | NA | TRBJ1-3 | TRBV24-1 | few
CSVGNAGSGNTIYF | TGCAGCGTTGGGAATGCAGGCTCTGGAAACACCATATATTTT | NA | TRBJ1-3 | TRBV29-1 | few
CASSLGMGAYEQYF | TGTGCCAGCAGCTTAGGGATGGGCGCCTACGAGCAGTACTTC | NA | TRBJ2-7 | TRBV11-1 | few
CASSLRLAGDRNEQFF | TGTGCCAGCAGCCTCAGACTAGCGGGAGACCGCAATGAGCAGTTCTTC | TRBD2 | TRBJ2-1 | TRBV7-3 | few
CASSSSATGFVTEAFF | TGTGCCAGCAGCTCTTCAGCGACAGGGTTCGTCACTGAAGCTTTCTTT | TRBD1 | TRBJ1-1 | TRBV7-9 | NA
CASSTFDEQFF | TGTGCCAGCAGTACTTTCGATGAGCAGTTCTTC | NA | TRBJ2-1 | TRBV27 | NA
CSVRAGTSNSGQFF | TGCAGCGTTCGTGCCGGGACTAGCAATTCTGGGCAGTTCTTC | TRBD2 | TRBJ2-1 | TRBV29-1 | few
CASSECYNEQFF | TGTGCCAGCAGTGAATGCTACAATGAGCAGTTCTTC | NA | TRBJ2-1 | TRBV25-1 | NA
CASRDRVHEQYF | TGTGCCAGCAGGGACAGGGTTCACGAGCAGTACTTC | TRBD1 | TRBJ2-7 | TRBV12-3/TRBV12-4 | few
CAISGSPGREGLGDSGANVLTF | TGTGCCATCAGTGGGTCACCGGGTAGGGAGGGACTAGGGGACTCTGGGGCCAACGTCCTGACTTTC | TRBD2 | TRBJ2-6 | TRBV10-3 | NA
CASSSTSTGNTIYF | TGTGCCAGCAGTTCGACCTCTACTGGAAACACCATATATTTT | NA | TRBJ1-3 | TRBV7-6 | few
CASSLEGTGMNTEAFF | TGCGCCAGCAGCTTGGAGGGGACAGGAATGAACACTGAAGCTTTCTTT | TRBD1 | TRBJ1-1 | TRBV5-1 | NA
CSVSTGRWTTEAFF | TGCAGCGTTAGCACAGGGAGGTGGACCACTGAAGCTTTCTTT | NA | TRBJ1-1 | TRBV29-1 | few
CASSPGVGTRNEQFF | TGCGCCAGCAGCCCGGGAGTCGGGACAAGGAATGAGCAGTTCTTC | NA | TRBJ2-1 | TRBV5-1 | few
CSARDLGGGTDTQYF | TGCAGTGCTAGAGATTTAGGAGGGGGCACAGATACGCAGTATTTT | NA | TRBJ2-3 | TRBV20-1 | NA
CSAERDTQYF | TGCAGCGCCGAGCGAGATACGCAGTATTTT | NA | TRBJ2-3 | TRBV29-1 | NA
CASSLSRNTGELFF | TGTGCCAGCAGTTTGTCGCGAAACACCGGGGAGCTGTTTTTT | NA | TRBJ2-2 | TRBV28 | few
CASSQVFPPGAYEQYF | TGTGCCAGCAGCCAAGTTTTTCCTCCGGGGGCCTACGAGCAGTACTTC | NA | TRBJ2-7 | TRBV3-1 | NA
CASSPFRRGVFGIQYF | TGTGCCAGCAGCCCCTTCCGGAGGGGGGTTTTTGGCATTCAGTACTTC | NA | TRBJ2-4 | TRBV5-4 | NA
CSARDPQQFSGANVLTF | TGCAGTGCTAGAGATCCCCAGCAGTTCTCTGGGGCCAACGTCCTGACTTTC | NA | TRBJ2-6 | TRBV20-1 | NA
CASRPSQDRSGELFF | TGCGCCAGCAGACCAAGTCAGGACCGGTCCGGGGAGCTGTTTTTT | NA | TRBJ2-2 | TRBV5-1 | NA
CASSLDIGRTYGYTF | TGCGCCAGCAGCTTGGATATCGGACGGACCTATGGCTACACCTTC | NA | TRBJ1-2 | TRBV5-1 | NA
CAWSVGGELGNEQYF | TGTGCCTGGAGTGTAGGAGGGGAACTGGGGAATGAGCAGTACTTC | NA | TRBJ2-7 | TRBV30 | few
CASSGGTANYGYTF | TGCGCCAGCAGCGGCGGGACAGCTAACTATGGCTACACCTTC | TRBD1 | TRBJ1-2 | TRBV5-1 | NA